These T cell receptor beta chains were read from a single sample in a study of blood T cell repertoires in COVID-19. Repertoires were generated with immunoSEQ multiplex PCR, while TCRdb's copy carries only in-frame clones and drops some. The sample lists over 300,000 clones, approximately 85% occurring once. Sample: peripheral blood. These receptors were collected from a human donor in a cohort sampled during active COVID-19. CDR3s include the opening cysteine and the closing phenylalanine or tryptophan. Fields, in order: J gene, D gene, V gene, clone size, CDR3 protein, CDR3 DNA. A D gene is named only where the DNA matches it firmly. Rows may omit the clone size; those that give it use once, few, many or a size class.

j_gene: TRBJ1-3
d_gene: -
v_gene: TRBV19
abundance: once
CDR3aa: CASKHYSGNTIYF
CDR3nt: TGTGCCAGTAAACATTACTCTGGAAACACCATATATTTT

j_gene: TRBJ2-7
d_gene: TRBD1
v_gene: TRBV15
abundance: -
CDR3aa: CATSRRGGQGSGEQYF
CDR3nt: TGTGCCACCAGCAGGAGGGGGGGACAGGGAAGTGGAGAGCAGTACTTC

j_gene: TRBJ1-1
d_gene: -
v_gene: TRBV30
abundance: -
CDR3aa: CAWSVGHTNTEAFF
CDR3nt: TGTGCCTGGAGTGTAGGACATACGAACACTGAAGCTTTCTTT

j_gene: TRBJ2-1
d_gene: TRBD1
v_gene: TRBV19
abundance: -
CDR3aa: CASTLKTGKGYNEQFF
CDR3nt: TGTGCCAGTACCCTAAAGACAGGGAAGGGCTACAATGAGCAGTTCTTC

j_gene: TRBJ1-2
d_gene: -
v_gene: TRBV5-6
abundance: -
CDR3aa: CASSLELGRVYGYTF
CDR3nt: TGTGCCAGCAGCTTGGAACTTGGCAGGGTCTATGGCTACACCTTC

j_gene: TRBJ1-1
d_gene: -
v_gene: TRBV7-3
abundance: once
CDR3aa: CASSLTGGGNTEAFF
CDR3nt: TGTGCCAGCAGCTTAACCGGAGGCGGGAACACTGAAGCTTTCTTT

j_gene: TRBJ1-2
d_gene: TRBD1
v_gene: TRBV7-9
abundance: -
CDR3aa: CASSRDRVGIYGYTF
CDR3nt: TGTGCCAGCAGCCGGGACAGGGTCGGTATCTATGGCTACACCTTC

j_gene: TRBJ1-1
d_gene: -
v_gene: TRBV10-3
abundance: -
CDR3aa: CAIRLNSDAMPVGAFF
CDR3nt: TGTGCCATCCGACTTAATTCTGACGCTATGCCCGTGGGAGCTTTCTTT

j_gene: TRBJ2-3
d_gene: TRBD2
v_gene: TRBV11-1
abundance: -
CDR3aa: CASSFGLAGGVDTQYF
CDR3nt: TGTGCCAGCAGCTTTGGACTAGCGGGGGGTGTGGATACGCAGTATTTT

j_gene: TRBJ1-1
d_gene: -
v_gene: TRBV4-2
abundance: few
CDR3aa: CASSQDPAGNTEAFF
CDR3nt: TGTGCCAGCAGCCAAGATCCGGCAGGGAACACTGAAGCTTTCTTT

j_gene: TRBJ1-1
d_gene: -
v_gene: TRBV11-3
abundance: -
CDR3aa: CASSTQGNTEAFF
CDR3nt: TGTGCCAGCAGCACACAGGGGAACACTGAAGCTTTCTTT

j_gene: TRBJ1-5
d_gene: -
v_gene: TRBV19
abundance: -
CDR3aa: CASSIGEGRFNQPQHF
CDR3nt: TGTGCCAGTAGTATAGGGGAGGGGAGATTCAATCAGCCCCAGCATTTT

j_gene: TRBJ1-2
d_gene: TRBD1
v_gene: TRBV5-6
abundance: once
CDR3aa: CASSFVGTGGIGYTF
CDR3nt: TGTGCCAGCAGCTTCGTGGGGACAGGGGGCATTGGCTACACCTTC

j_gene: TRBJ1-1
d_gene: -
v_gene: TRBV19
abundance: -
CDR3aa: CASSIRGDTEAFF
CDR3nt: TGTGCCAGTAGTATTCGGGGGGACACTGAAGCTTTCTTT

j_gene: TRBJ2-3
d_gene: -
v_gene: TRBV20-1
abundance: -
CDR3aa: CSASGARGALTDTQYF
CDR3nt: TGCAGTGCTAGTGGTGCGCGGGGCGCCCTCACAGATACGCAGTATTTT

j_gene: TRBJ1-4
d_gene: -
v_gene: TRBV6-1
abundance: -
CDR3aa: CASSEGYFAEKLFF
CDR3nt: TGTGCCAGCAGTGAAGGGTACTTTGCTGAAAAACTGTTTTTT

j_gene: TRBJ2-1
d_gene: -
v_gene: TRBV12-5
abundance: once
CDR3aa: CASGFFDLRDSYNEQFF
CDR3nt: TGTGCTAGTGGTTTTTTCGATTTGAGGGATTCCTACAATGAGCAGTTCTTC

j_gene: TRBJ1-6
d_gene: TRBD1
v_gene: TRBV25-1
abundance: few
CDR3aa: CASGGTDRINSPLHF
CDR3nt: TGTGCCAGCGGGGGGACAGACAGAATTAATTCACCCCTCCACTTT

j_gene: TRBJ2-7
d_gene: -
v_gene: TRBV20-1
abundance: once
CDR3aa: CSAQGLYEQYF
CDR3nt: TGCAGTGCTCAGGGCCTCTACGAGCAGTACTTC

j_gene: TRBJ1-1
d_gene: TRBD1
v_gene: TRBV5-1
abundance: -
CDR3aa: CASGRGLNTEAFF
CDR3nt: TGCGCCAGCGGAAGGGGGCTTAACACTGAAGCTTTCTTT